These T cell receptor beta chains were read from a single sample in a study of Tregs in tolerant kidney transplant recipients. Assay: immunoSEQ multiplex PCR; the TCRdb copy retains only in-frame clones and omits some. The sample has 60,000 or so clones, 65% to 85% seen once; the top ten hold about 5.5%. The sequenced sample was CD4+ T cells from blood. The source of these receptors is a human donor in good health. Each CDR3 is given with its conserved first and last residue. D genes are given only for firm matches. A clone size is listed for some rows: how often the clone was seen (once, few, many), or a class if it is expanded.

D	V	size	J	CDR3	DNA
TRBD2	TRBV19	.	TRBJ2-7	CATGLELVEQYF	TGTGCCACCGGACTAGAGTTAGTAGAGCAGTACTTC
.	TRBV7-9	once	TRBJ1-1	CASSFTRITEAFF	TGTGCCAGCAGCTTTACCCGCATCACTGAAGCTTTCTTT
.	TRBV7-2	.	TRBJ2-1	CASSLDPAGEQFF	TGTGCCAGCAGCTTAGACCCGGCAGGTGAGCAGTTCTTC
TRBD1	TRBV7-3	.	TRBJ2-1	CASSLRLGQGANEQFF	TGTGCCAGCAGCTTAAGGCTGGGACAGGGGGCCAATGAGCAGTTCTTC
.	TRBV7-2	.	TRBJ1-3	CASSLRGNLRNTIYF	TGTGCCAGCAGCCTACGGGGGAATTTGAGGAACACCATATATTTT
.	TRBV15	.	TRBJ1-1	CATSSNAGNTEAFF	TGTGCCACCAGCTCCAATGCGGGTAACACTGAAGCTTTCTTT
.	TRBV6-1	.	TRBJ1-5	CASRPYSNQPQHF	TGTGCCAGCAGGCCTTATAGCAATCAGCCCCAGCATTTT
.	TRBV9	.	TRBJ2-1	CASSFRGKDDEQFF	TGTGCCAGCAGCTTCAGGGGAAAAGACGATGAGCAGTTCTTC
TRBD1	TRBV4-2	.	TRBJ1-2	CASSQEWRGQYGYTF	TGTGCCAGCAGCCAAGAATGGAGGGGGCAGTATGGCTACACCTTC
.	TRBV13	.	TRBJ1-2	CASSFNFGEGRNLNGYTF	TGTGCCAGCAGCTTTAATTTTGGCGAGGGTCGTAATTTAAATGGCTACACCTTC
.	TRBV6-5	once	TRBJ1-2	CASTPLGRYYGYTF	TGTGCCAGCACCCCTTTAGGGAGATACTATGGCTACACCTTC
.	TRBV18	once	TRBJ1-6	CASVQGRGNSPLHF	TGTGCCAGCGTACAGGGCAGGGGAAATTCACCCCTCCACTTT
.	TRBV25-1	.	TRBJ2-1	CASSPMTGGAAYNEQFF	TGTGCCAGCAGCCCCATGACCGGGGGCGCCGCCTACAATGAGCAGTTCTTC
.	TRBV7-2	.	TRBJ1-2	CASSNYADGYGYTF	TGTGCCAGCAGCAATTATGCGGATGGCTATGGCTACACCTTC
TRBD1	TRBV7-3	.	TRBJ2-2	CASNRGSGELFF	TGTGCCAGCAACAGGGGTTCCGGGGAGCTGTTTTTT
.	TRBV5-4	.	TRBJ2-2	CASSPGGGAQNTGELFF	TGTGCCAGCAGCCCCGGAGGAGGGGCACAGAACACCGGGGAGCTGTTTTTT
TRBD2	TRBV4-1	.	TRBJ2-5	CASRGIAGRIQETQYF	TGCGCCAGCAGAGGAATAGCGGGGAGGATCCAAGAGACCCAGTACTTC
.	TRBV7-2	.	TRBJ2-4	CASSYGLFEAKNIQYF	TGTGCCAGCAGCTACGGACTTTTCGAGGCCAAAAACATTCAGTACTTC
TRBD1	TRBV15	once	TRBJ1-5	CATSRDRDRESPQHF	TGTGCCACCAGCAGAGATAGGGACAGGGAATCACCCCAGCATTTT
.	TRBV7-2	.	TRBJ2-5	CASSLVGSSRETQYF	TGTGCCAGCAGCTTAGTCGGTTCCTCGCGGGAGACCCAGTACTTC
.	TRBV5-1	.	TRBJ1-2	CASSFRGNYGYTF	TGCGCCAGCAGCTTCAGAGGGAACTATGGCTACACCTTC
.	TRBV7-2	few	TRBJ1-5	CASSQGGATFNQPQHF	TGTGCCAGCAGCCAGGGAGGGGCCACTTTCAATCAGCCCCAGCATTTT
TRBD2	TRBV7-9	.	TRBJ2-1	CASSRATITSGGGNEQFF	TGTGCCAGCAGCCGAGCAACGATAACTAGCGGGGGAGGGAATGAGCAGTTCTTC
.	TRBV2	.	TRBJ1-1	CASSTTALNTEAFF	TGTGCCAGCAGTACAACAGCGTTGAACACTGAAGCTTTCTTT
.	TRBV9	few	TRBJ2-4	CASSEGLAKNIQYF	TGTGCCAGCAGCGAGGGCCTAGCCAAAAACATTCAGTACTTC
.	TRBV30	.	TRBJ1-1	CAWRLGVSTEAFF	TGTGCCTGGAGACTAGGGGTGAGCACTGAAGCTTTCTTT
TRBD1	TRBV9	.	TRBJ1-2	CASSDPTGGYGYTF	TGTGCCAGCAGCGACCCCACAGGGGGCTATGGCTACACCTTC
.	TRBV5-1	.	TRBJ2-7	CASSFGYEQYF	TGCGCCAGCAGCTTTGGGTACGAGCAGTACTTC
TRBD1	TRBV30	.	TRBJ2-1	CAFGQEHNEQFF	TGTGCCTTTGGACAGGAACACAATGAGCAGTTCTTC
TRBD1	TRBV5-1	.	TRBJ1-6	CASSLGAGQGASLHF	TGCGCCAGCAGCTTGGGTGCGGGACAGGGGGCATCCCTCCACTTT
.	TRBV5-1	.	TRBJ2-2	CASSFLNTGELFF	TGCGCCAGCAGCTTTCTGAACACCGGGGAGCTGTTTTTT
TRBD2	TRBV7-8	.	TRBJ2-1	CASSLRRTSGVISEQFF	TGTGCCAGCAGCTTAAGGAGGACTAGCGGGGTGATTAGTGAGCAGTTCTTC
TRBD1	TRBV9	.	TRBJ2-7	CASSLRQGDYEQYF	TGTGCCAGCAGCTTACGACAGGGAGACTACGAGCAGTACTTC
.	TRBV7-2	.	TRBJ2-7	CASSLRVPYYEQYF	TGTGCCAGCAGCCTCAGGGTGCCCTACTACGAGCAGTACTTC
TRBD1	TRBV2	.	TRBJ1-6	CASNQGAHSPLHF	TGTGCCAGCAACCAGGGGGCGCATTCACCCCTCCACTTT
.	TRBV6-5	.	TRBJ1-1	CASSYSPEGMNTEAFF	TGTGCCAGCAGTTACTCTCCCGAGGGGATGAACACTGAAGCTTTCTTT
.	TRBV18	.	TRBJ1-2	CASSDNRMTGDYGYTF	TGTGCCAGCTCCGACAACCGAATGACAGGTGACTATGGCTACACCTTC
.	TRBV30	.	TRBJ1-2	CAWSVKTVYGYTF	TGTGCCTGGAGTGTGAAAACAGTATATGGCTACACCTTC
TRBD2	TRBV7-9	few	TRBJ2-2	CASSLSPGGFGENTGELFF	TGTGCCAGCAGCTTAAGTCCGGGAGGGTTTGGAGAGAACACCGGGGAGCTGTTTTTT
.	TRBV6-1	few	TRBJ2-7	CASRDRGHEQYF	TGTGCCAGCAGGGACAGAGGCCACGAGCAGTACTTC
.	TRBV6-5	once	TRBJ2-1	CASSYSSGNEQFF	TGTGCCAGCAGTTACTCGAGCGGCAATGAGCAGTTCTTC
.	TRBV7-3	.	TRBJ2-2	CASSPNSPGPLTGELFF	TGTGCCAGCAGCCCCAACTCCCCGGGACCATTGACCGGGGAGCTGTTTTTT
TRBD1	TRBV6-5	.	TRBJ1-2	CASSHRDRGITF	TGTGCCAGCAGTCACCGGGACAGAGGTATCACCTTC
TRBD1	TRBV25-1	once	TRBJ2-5	CASREGQAPRETQYF	TGTGCCAGCAGGGAGGGACAGGCACCAAGGGAGACCCAGTACTTC
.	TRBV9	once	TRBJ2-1	CASSSGALNEQFF	TGTGCCAGCAGCTCCGGGGCCTTAAATGAGCAGTTCTTC
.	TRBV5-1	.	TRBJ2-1	CASSGDAYNEQFF	TGCGCCAGCAGCGGGGACGCCTACAATGAGCAGTTCTTC
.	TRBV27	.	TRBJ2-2	CASSFRPASGTRTGELFF	TGTGCCAGCAGTTTTAGACCGGCCTCCGGGACACGCACCGGGGAGCTGTTTTTT
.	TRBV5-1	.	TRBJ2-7	CASSLGGSSYEQYF	TGCGCCAGCAGCTTGGGCGGAAGCTCCTACGAGCAGTACTTC
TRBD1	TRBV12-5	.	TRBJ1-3	CASAPLAGGASGNTIYF	TGTGCTAGTGCCCCCCTCGCAGGGGGCGCCTCTGGAAACACCATATATTTT
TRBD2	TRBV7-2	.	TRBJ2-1	CASTESGGRNEQFF	TGTGCCAGCACCGAGAGCGGGGGCCGGAATGAGCAGTTCTTC
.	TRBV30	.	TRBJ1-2	CAYDNPNYGYTF	TGTGCCTACGACAATCCCAACTATGGCTACACCTTC
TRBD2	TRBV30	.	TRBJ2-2	CAWKPGGATGELFF	TGTGCCTGGAAGCCGGGAGGGGCGACCGGGGAGCTGTTTTTT
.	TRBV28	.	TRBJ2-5	CASSARRGGEYF	TGTGCCAGCAGCGCACGGAGGGGCGGGGAGTACTTC